This T cell receptor beta chain was found in a study of chemoradiotherapy in HPV16-positive cancers (dated by TCRdb to about 2022). At the level of the whole study: Using functional T-cell assays on cells from a couple of HPV16-positive patients, the researchers defined candidate HPV-specific T-cell clones and common TCR motifs. Whether T-cell immunity against the HPV oncoproteins E6 and E7 changes during chemoradiotherapy and whether survival is affected by this immunity were examined in the study. Next, the candidate HPV-specific TCRs and motifs were followed in TCR repertoires from roughly 90 patients with HPV-related cancers. Overall study outcomes, separate from this receptor: Expansion of candidate HPV-specific clones and E7-related TCR motifs was observed in the tumor microenvironment during treatment, whereas no such expansion was observed for non-HPV-specific T cells. The functional definition of HPV-specific T cells came from only two HPV16-positive patients, and the survival association was reported for HPV16-positive patients. Improved recurrence-free survival in HPV16-positive patients was associated with expansion of HPV-responsive T cells during chemoradiotherapy.

The receptor library was made with the immunoSEQ multiplex PCR assay. TCRdb provides this immuneACCESS table in a form limited to in-frame rearrangements. Some clones are lacking; in checked studies, under half of them reflect an unresolved V gene, and why the rest are absent is not known. The sample table lists about 13,000 clones, roughly 84% of them with a count of one. The ten biggest clones cover almost 6% of the sample. Repertoires were sampled repeatedly over the course of chemoradiotherapy, so clonal expansion could be followed in the tumor microenvironment. Notes on this clone: Its antigen is not yet known. One base away there is no much larger clone; base qualities are not given.

This clonotype was obtained from a human donor with HPV-associated anogenital cancer. This material consisted of blood, taken from a patient who underwent chemoradiotherapy.

The DNA sequence follows: TGTGCCAGCAGTGAGGGGCATGGGGTTTCTGGAAACACCATATATTTT. It translates as CASSEGHGVSGNTIYF. Here the chain combines TRBV6-1 and TRBJ1-3; TRBD1 is perhaps the D gene, given 5 matching bases. Trimming at the junction amounts to 3 bases on V and 1 base on J, and the germline ends lie 13 bases apart. From the cysteine up to the phenylalanine, the CDR3 has a length of 16 residues. Only the CDR3 portion is preserved as DNA: 48 bases, with reading frame beginning at the first base. CDR1 and CDR2 (MNHNS, SASEGT) derive from the germline V gene.